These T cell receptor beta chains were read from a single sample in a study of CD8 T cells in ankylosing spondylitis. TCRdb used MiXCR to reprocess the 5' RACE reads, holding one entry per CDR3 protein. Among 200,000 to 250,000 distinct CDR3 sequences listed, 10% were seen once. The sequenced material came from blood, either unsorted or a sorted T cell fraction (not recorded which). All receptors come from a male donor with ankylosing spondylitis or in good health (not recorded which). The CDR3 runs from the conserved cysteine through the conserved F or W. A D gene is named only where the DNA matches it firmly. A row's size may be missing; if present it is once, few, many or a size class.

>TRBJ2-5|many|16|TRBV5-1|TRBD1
TGCGCCAGCAGCCCCGGAGGGACAGGGGTATCAGAGACCCAGTACTTC
CASSPGGTGVSETQYF
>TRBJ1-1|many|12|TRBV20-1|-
TGCAGTGCTAGAGGAGTATCCCGCTCGGCTTTCTTT
CSARGVSRSAFF
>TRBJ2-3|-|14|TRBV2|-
TGTGCCAGCTGTGTAGGGACGGAGGGGGATACGCAGTATTTT
CASCVGTEGDTQYF
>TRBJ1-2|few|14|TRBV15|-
TGTGCCACCAGCGGAACGCGGGGAGGCTATGGCTACACCTTC
CATSGTRGGYGYTF
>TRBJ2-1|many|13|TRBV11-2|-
TGTGCCAGCAGGAGGACCCCGGGCTATGAGCAGTTCTTC
CASRRTPGYEQFF
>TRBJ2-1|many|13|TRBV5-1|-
TGCGCCAGCAGCTTTTCTCAGGGCAATGAGCAGTTCTTC
CASSFSQGNEQFF
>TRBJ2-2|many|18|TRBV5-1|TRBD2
TGCGCCAGCACGCTAGATGATATAAGCGGGGGACGCACCGGGGAGCTGTTTTTT
CASTLDDISGGRTGELFF
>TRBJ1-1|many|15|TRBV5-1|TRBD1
TGCGCCAGCAGCTCCCAGACAGGGTCAAACACTGAAGCTTTCTTT
CASSSQTGSNTEAFF
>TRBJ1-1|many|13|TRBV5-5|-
TGTGCCAGCCTACTCACGTCCATCACTGAAGCTTTCTTT
CASLLTSITEAFF
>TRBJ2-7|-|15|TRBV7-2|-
TGTGCCAGCAGCTTGCGTTCAGAATTTTCCTACGAGCAGTACTTC
CASSLRSEFSYEQYF
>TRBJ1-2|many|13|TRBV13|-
TGTGCCAGCAGTCAGACACAGGACGGTGGCTACACCTTC
CASSQTQDGGYTF
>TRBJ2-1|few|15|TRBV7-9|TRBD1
TGTGCCAGCAGCTTCGGACAGGCTTCTGTTGGTGAGCAGTTCTTC
CASSFGQASVGEQFF
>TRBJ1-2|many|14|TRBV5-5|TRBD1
TGTGCCAGCAGTGGGACAGGGGTTAGAGGTGGCTACACCTTC
CASSGTGVRGGYTF
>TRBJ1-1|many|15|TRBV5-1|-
TGCGCCAGCAGCTTGGCTCCGGGGGCGAGGACTGAAGCTTTCTTT
CASSLAPGARTEAFF
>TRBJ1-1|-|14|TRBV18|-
TGTGCCAGCTCGACCACCGAGCAGAACACTGAAGCTTTCTTT
CASSTTEQNTEAFF
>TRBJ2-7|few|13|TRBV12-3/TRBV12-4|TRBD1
TGTGCCAGCAGTCCACAGGGGCTCTACGAGCAGTACTTC
CASSPQGLYEQYF
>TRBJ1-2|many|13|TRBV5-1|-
TGCGCCAGCAGTATCGCGAAGGGCGGAGGCTACACCTTC
CASSIAKGGGYTF
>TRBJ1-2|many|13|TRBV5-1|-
TGCGCCAGCAGCAACGCAGGGGCCTATGGCTACACCTTC
CASSNAGAYGYTF
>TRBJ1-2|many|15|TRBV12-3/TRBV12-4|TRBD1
TGTGCCAGCAGTTTCACCGTGACAGGGATTTATGGCTACACCTTC
CASSFTVTGIYGYTF
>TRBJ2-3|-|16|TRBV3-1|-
TGTGCCAGCAGCCGCCTCCTGGGGAAGAGCACAGATACGCAGTATTTT
CASSRLLGKSTDTQYF
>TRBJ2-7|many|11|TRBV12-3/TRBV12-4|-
TGTGCCAGCAGCGCTAGATACGAGCAGTACTTC
CASSARYEQYF
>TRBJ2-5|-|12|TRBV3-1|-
TGTGCCAGCAGCCAGCCTCTAGGTTCCCAGTACTTC
CASSQPLGSQYF